This passage covers 22 T cell receptor beta chains from one sample sequenced in a study of regulatory T cells in long-lasting Graves disease listed by TCRdb under 2021. The time point tag for this specimen amounts to: persistent/refractory GD, antithyroid drugs over 5 years with positive TRAb. RNA was extracted from PBMCs in TRIzol for both TCR sequencing and RNA sequencing. Libraries came from multiplex PCR. These reads were obtained on an Illumina HiSeq 4000. iRepertoire HTBI primers and Arm-PCR amplification of CDR3 regions were used to construct TCR beta libraries. The public reads were reanalyzed by TCRdb: fastp trimming at Q25, MiXCR alignment, in-frame beta chains only. Rows with one shared CDR3 protein collapse into an entry with the most common genes and DNA. This sample gives about 660,000 distinct CDR3 sequences in total; 30% of them show up just once. The ten largest clones represent roughly 41% of the sample.

The sample here was peripheral blood mononuclear cells (PBMCs), taken when the disease was refractory, from a patient treated with antithyroid drugs. The receptor source for this set is a female donor with Graves disease.

This clonotype came up a few times. This chain links TRBV11-2 with TRBJ2-7; unclear D gene. Between the trimmed V and J ends, which lost 1 base and 3 bases, there was a span of 13 bases. Germline values: CDR1 SGHAT, CDR2 FQNNGV. The CDR3 has 15 residues. The CDR3 is CASSLAWEAYYEQYF. CDR3 DNA: TGTGCCAGCAGCTTAGCGTGGGAAGCATACTACGAGCAGTACTTC.

The genes are TRBV3-1 and TRBJ2-7, with D perhaps given as TRBD1 or TRBD2 (5 bases each). V was pared by 4 bases and J by 7 bases, with 11 bases between. The CDR3 consists of 12 residues. In germline, CDR1 is LGHDT, CDR2 YNNKEL (reference sequence). CDR3 loop: CASSPRDQEQYF. As DNA, the CDR3 is TGTGCCAGCAGCCCCCGGGACCAAGAGCAGTACTTC.

In this sample, this clonotype turned up a few times. The rearrangement links TRBV11-2 to TRBJ2-7, with 7 bases fitting TRBD1. This CDR3 is built from 14 residues. Trimming at V came to 0 bases and at J to 8 bases, leaving 7 bases not matched to a gene. Germline lookup yields CDR1 SGHAT and CDR2 FQNNGV. The CDR3 loop reads CASSLEKQGTKQYF. The CDR3 region has the DNA TGTGCCAGCAGCTTAGAAAAACAGGGGACAAAGCAGTACTTC.

The genes are TRBV28 and TRBJ2-7, with a possible D match to TRBD1 (5 bases). From germline, CDR1 is MDHEN and CDR2 SYDVKM. The ends were cut back, 6 bases at V and 2 bases at J, with 26 bases in the middle. This CDR3 contains 18 residues. The CDR3 loop is CASSAANVGREDPYEQYF. CDR3 coding DNA: TGTGCCAGCAGCGCAGCGAATGTGGGCAGGGAAGACCCCTACGAGCAGTACTTC. Combining the CDR3 with reference TRBV28 and TRBJ2-7 gives the whole variable domain DVKVTQSSRYLVKRTGEKVFLECVQDMDHENMFWYRQDPGLGLRLIYFSYDVKMKEKGDIPEGYSVSREKKERFSLILESASTNQTSMYLCASSAANVGREDPYEQYFGPGTRLTVT.

A remark on this clonotype: Since a much larger clone is just one base distant, this may be a read error. This chain joins TRBV11-2 and TRBJ2-5; 7 bases fit TRBD2. The CDR3 is 12 amino acids. The V and J ends lost 5 bases and 9 bases, in that order; junction bases with no gene match: 6. Germline CDR1 reads SGHAT; CDR2 reads FQNNGV. CDR3 protein: CASSHRREAQYF. The CDR3 DNA is TGTGCCAGCAGCCACCGCCGGGAGGCCCAGTACTTC.

The CDR3 protein is CASSRQGSGQPQHF. For the CDR3, the DNA is TGTGCCAGCAGTCGACAGGGGAGCGGCCAGCCCCAGCATTTT. This sequence joins TRBV12-3 or TRBV12-4 and TRBJ1-5; 8 positions match TRBD1. CDR3 length equals 14 residues. The V and J ends lost 5 bases and 7 bases, in that order; junction bases with no gene match: 7.

The sample holds a few counts of this clonotype. The chain joins TRBV4-1 to TRBJ2-5; D uncertain. The V and J ends lost 2 bases and 5 bases respectively, with 9 bases between them. This CDR3 spans 13 amino acids. Germline V lookup: CDR1 MGHRA, CDR2 YSYEKL. The CDR3 nucleotides are TGCGCCAGCAGCCAATACTTGTTGGAGACCCAGTACTTC. This gives the protein CASSQYLLETQYF.

V is TRBV6-1 and J is TRBJ2-1; TRBD2 matches at 8 bases. Germline V lookup: CDR1 MNHNS, CDR2 SASEGT. The CDR3 sequence is 14 residues long. V shed 4 bases, J shed 5 bases, and the junction held 4 bases outside the gene matches. The CDR3 here is CASSGTGGDNEQFF. CDR3 in DNA: TGTGCCAGCAGTGGGACGGGAGGGGACAATGAGCAGTTCTTC.

This clonotype was seen more than once but under ten times. This rearrangement joins TRBV6-1 to TRBJ1-5; D remains unclear. The germline gives CDR1 MNHNS, CDR2 SASEGT. The V and J ends lost 3 bases and 0 bases respectively, with 9 bases between them. CDR3 length equals 15 residues. As DNA, the CDR3 is TGTGCCAGCAGTGACCGGTGGGGTAGCAATCAGCCCCAGCATTTT. It yields the protein CASSDRWGSNQPQHF.

This clonotype has just a few counts. The CDR3 DNA follows: TGCAGCGTTGACCCACTGCCCCTCGTCGGGGGCCCGGAGACCCAGTACTTC. This codes for CSVDPLPLVGGPETQYF. The V gene is TRBV29-1, the J gene TRBJ2-5; possibly TRBD1 or TRBD2 for D (6 bases each). This CDR3 is 17 amino acids long. Germline V CDR1 and CDR2: SQVTM, ANQGSEA. V was clipped by 3 bases and J by 5 bases, with 25 bases between them. The entire variable domain, with the rest obtained from reference TRBV29-1 and TRBJ2-5, is as follows: SAVISQKPSRDICQRGTSLTIQCQVDSQVTMMFWYRQQPGQSLTLIATANQGSEATYESGFVIDKFPISRPNLTFSTLTVSNMSPEDSSIYLCSVDPLPLVGGPETQYFGPGTRLLVL.

The genes are TRBV5-4 and TRBJ2-7; 7 positions match TRBD1. Germline loops: CDR1 SGHNT, CDR2 YYREEE (reference sequence). The CDR3 runs 15 residues. After removal of 4 bases from V and 2 bases from J, the junction contained 9 bases not matched to a gene. This CDR3 reads CASSNRQGKTYEQYF. CDR3 coding DNA: TGTGCCAGCAGCAATCGACAGGGCAAAACCTACGAGCAGTACTTC.

This sequence joins TRBV11-2 and TRBJ2-7, with 9 bases aligning to TRBD2. This CDR3 has 16 amino acids. V lost 5 bases, J lost 0 bases, and 8 bases stayed unmatched. CDR1 and CDR2 from the germline V gene are SGHAT and FQNNGV. The CDR3 DNA follows: TGTGCCAGCAGCCCCCGACTAGCGGTCAGCTCCTACGAGCAGTACTTC. This sequence encodes CASSPRLAVSSYEQYF.

The table lists this clonotype with a few counts. This chain uses TRBV12-3 or TRBV12-4 with TRBJ1-1; D not certain. The CDR3 consists of 14 residues. V dropped 4 bases and J dropped 4 bases, with 13 bases sitting between them. CDR3 sequence (DNA): TGTGCCAGCAGTTATGTGGCAGCATCCACTGAAGCTTTCTTT. Its translation: CASSYVAASTEAFF.

This clonotype occurred many times. The V gene is TRBV5-1, the J gene TRBJ2-7, with D hard to call. This CDR3 is built from 15 residues. Germline CDR1 reads SGHRS; CDR2 reads YFSETQ. With 0 bases removed from V and 2 bases from J, the gap between germline ends came to 12 bases. CDR3 sequence (DNA): TGCGCCAGCAGCTTGGACGATGGGTTCGCCTACGAGCAGTACTTC. It translates to CASSLDDGFAYEQYF.

The sample holds many counts of this clonotype. The gene calls are TRBV28 and TRBJ1-2; D is ambiguous. The germline V gene encodes CDR1 MDHEN and CDR2 SYDVKM. V lost 5 bases and J lost 8, with 21 bases in between. The CDR3 loop spans 15 amino acids. The DNA of the CDR3 is TGTGCCAGCAGTCCGCTCGCCGTACCCCTGAGCGGCTACACCTTC. This codes for CASSPLAVPLSGYTF.

The chain carries TRBV6-1 and TRBJ2-1; 8 nucleotides agree with TRBD2. Per germline, CDR1 MNHNS and CDR2 SASEGT. This CDR3 comprises 16 residues. Trimming removed 7 bases from V and 5 bases from J; junction bases left unmatched: 13. CDR3: CASTRGAGGYNNEQFF. CDR3 coding DNA: TGTGCCAGCACTCGAGGGGCGGGAGGTTATAACAATGAGCAGTTCTTC.

As concerns this clonotype: At one boundary the junction diverges from the germline segment, which might be a read error. This chain links TRBV5-5 with TRBJ1-1, with a weak D call TRBD1 (6 bases). The germline CDR1 and CDR2 sequences are SGHKS and YYEKEE (reference sequence). This CDR3 is built from 16 residues. The CDR3 DNA reads TGCGCCAGCAGCCTCGGATATTCAGGGGTAGGCACTGAAGCTTTCTTT. It translates to CASSLGYSGVGTEAFF.

This clonotype was picked up many times. V and J are TRBV6-1 and TRBJ2-5; 8 bases are shared with TRBD1. After removal of 6 bases from V and 4 bases from J, the junction contained 10 bases not matched to a gene. This CDR3 contains 15 residues. Germline loops: CDR1 MNHNS, CDR2 SASEGT. Here the CDR3 reads CASSRGQGVGETQYF. In DNA form, the CDR3 reads TGTGCCAGCAGCCGCGGACAGGGTGTTGGAGAGACCCAGTACTTC.

V is TRBV2 and J is TRBJ2-2; 7 nucleotides line up with TRBD1. V was clipped by 6 bases and J by 3 bases; unmatched bases: 10. The CDR3 runs 16 residues. Germline V gives CDR1 SNHLY, CDR2 FYNNEI. The CDR3 is CASRGTGDADTGELFF. CDR3 coding DNA: TGTGCCAGCAGGGGAACAGGGGACGCGGACACCGGGGAGCTGTTTTTT.

The J gene is TRBJ2-7, the V gene TRBV20-1; weak D call: TRBD1 (6 bases). The CDR3 extends over 11 amino acids. CDR1 is DFQATT, CDR2 SNEGSKA, per germline (reference sequence). V shed 6 bases and J shed 5 bases, with 11 bases lying between them. The CDR3: CSAQGYDEQYF. The CDR3 coding sequence is TGCAGTGCGCAGGGGTACGACGAGCAGTACTTC.

This clonotype turned up a few times. J is TRBJ1-5 and V is TRBV28, with 9 bases that match TRBD1. V trimming: 6 bases; J trimming: 10 bases; junction bases outside the gene matches: 10. Germline lookup yields CDR1 MDHEN and CDR2 SYDVKM. The CDR3 is made up of 14 amino acids. The CDR3 nucleotides are TGTGCCAGCAGGAGCCCCGGGACAGGGACCCCCCAGCATTTT. Its protein product is CASRSPGTGTPQHF. The variable domain in full, completed from reference TRBV28 and TRBJ1-5, reads DVKVTQSSRYLVKRTGEKVFLECVQDMDHENMFWYRQDPGLGLRLIYFSYDVKMKEKGDIPEGYSVSREKKERFSLILESASTNQTSMYLCASRSPGTGTPQHFGDGTRLSIL.

This clonotype was observed many times. This chain joins TRBV6-1 and TRBJ2-5; 7 bases map to TRBD1. V lost 6 bases to trimming and J lost 5 bases; unmatched junction nucleotides: 12. CDR1 is MNHNS, CDR2 SASEGT, per germline. The CDR3 spans 15 residues. CDR3 sequence (DNA): TGTGCCAGCAGCCCAGGACAGGCCCCTCCGGAGACCCAGTACTTC. Translated, it gives CASSPGQAPPETQYF.